The 29 T cell receptor beta chains below were found in one sample sequenced in a study of blood T cell repertoires in COVID-19. Using immunoSEQ multiplex PCR, the repertoire was profiled, and TCRdb retains in-frame clones only, with some absent. Of about 360,000 clones in the sample, roughly 90% were seen once. Sequenced: PBMCs or T cells enriched from blood (not recorded which). The receptors originated from a middle-aged woman with acute COVID-19.

This chain links TRBV4-1 with TRBJ1-1; TRBD1 is a possible D gene (6 bases). Germline values: CDR1 MGHRA, CDR2 YSYEKL. Trimming stripped 2 bases from V and 5 bases from J, with 12 bases between. The CDR3 covers 14 residues. CDR3 coding DNA: TGCGCCAGCAGCCAAATGGTCAGGGGAACTGAAGCTTTCTTT. Translation gives CASSQMVRGTEAFF.

The chain combines TRBV6-5 with TRBJ1-5, with a weak D call TRBD1 (6 bases). The V gene's germline CDR1 is MNHEY and CDR2 SVGAGI. The CDR3 spans 13 residues. Trimming cost V 9 bases and J 6 bases, with 15 bases left between them. This CDR3 is CASSLRGVQPQHF. Written as DNA, the CDR3 is TGTGCCAGTTCACTCAGGGGAGTTCAGCCCCAGCATTTT.

The chain recombines TRBV14 with TRBJ2-7, with 8 bases that match TRBD1. The CDR3 loop spans 14 amino acids. In germline, CDR1 is SGHDN, CDR2 FVKESK. J was trimmed by 3 bases and V by 2 bases; bases with no gene match: 3. The CDR3 region is CASSQYRGDYEQYF. In nucleotides, the CDR3 is TGTGCCAGCAGCCAATACAGGGGGGACTACGAGCAGTACTTC.

As DNA, the CDR3 is TGTGCCAGCAGCACCCTGGCGGGTGAAAAACTGTTTTTT. Translation: CASSTLAGEKLFF. This sequence joins TRBV9 and TRBJ1-4; D is ambiguous. In germline, CDR1 is SGDLS, CDR2 YYNGEE. This CDR3 region has 13 residues. Trimming shortened V by 4 bases and J by 7 bases, and 11 bases separated the two germline ends.

The V gene is TRBV28, the J gene TRBJ2-1; TRBD1 matches at 10 bases. The CDR3 is made up of 18 amino acids. V lost 7 bases and J lost 4; bases outside the gene matches: 16. CDR1 and CDR2 (germline): MDHEN, SYDVKM. The CDR3 here is CASTTRTGGRNRYNEQFF. As DNA, the CDR3 is TGTGCCAGCACTACCCGGACAGGGGGACGAAATCGATACAATGAGCAGTTCTTC.

This chain joins TRBV5-6 and TRBJ1-2; 8 bases map to TRBD1. This CDR3 contains 14 residues. With 2 bases clipped from V and 9 bases from J, the junction kept 9 bases outside the gene matches. Germline CDR1 and CDR2: SGHDT and YYEEEE. As DNA, the CDR3 is TGTGCCAGCAGCTTTAGGACAGGGAAGACCAGCTACACCTTC. Translated: CASSFRTGKTSYTF. Complete variable domain (other parts from reference TRBV5-6 and TRBJ1-2): DAGVTQSPTHLIKTRGQQVTLRCSPKSGHDTVSWYQQALGQGPQFIFQYYEEEERQRGNFPDRFSGHQFPNYSSELNVNALLLGDSALYLCASSFRTGKTSYTFGSGTRLTVV.

This chain connects TRBV6-5 to TRBJ2-3; D is possibly TRBD1 (6 bases). The CDR3 runs 15 residues. V was trimmed by 6 bases and J by 3 bases, leaving 16 bases between them. Germline V gives CDR1 MNHEY, CDR2 SVGAGI. CDR3 region: CASSVTGHGTDTQYF. CDR3 sequence (DNA): TGTGCCAGCAGCGTAACGGGACACGGGACAGATACGCAGTATTTT.

The V gene is TRBV27, the J gene TRBJ2-6; 8 bases line up with TRBD1. Germline CDR1 MNHEY, CDR2 SMNVEV (reference sequence). The CDR3 consists of 19 residues. With V trimmed by 8 bases and J by 0 bases, 15 bases remained unmatched. CDR3 amino acids: CASLSLGGQVFSGANVLTF. CDR3 DNA sequence: TGTGCCAGCCTATCCTTGGGGGGACAGGTCTTCTCTGGGGCCAACGTCCTGACTTTC.

The chain joins TRBV6-5 to TRBJ2-1, with D tentatively TRBD1 (6 bases). This CDR3 spans 12 amino acids. Per the germline V gene, CDR1 is MNHEY and CDR2 is SVGAGI. Trimming removed 11 bases at V and 9 bases at J, with 17 bases between. The CDR3 region has the DNA TGTGCCTGCACCGAAACAGGGTCTGAGCAGTTCTTC. Translated: CACTETGSEQFF.

This sequence joins TRBV24-1 and TRBJ2-2; D might be TRBD1 (5 bases). Trimming took off 4 bases at V and 1 base at J, with 9 bases between the two ends. From germline, CDR1 is KGHDR and CDR2 SFDVKD. This CDR3 is 15 amino acids long. This CDR3 is CATSDPGQNTGELFF. The CDR3 DNA reads TGTGCCACCAGTGACCCTGGACAGAACACCGGGGAGCTGTTTTTT.

The chain carries TRBV11-2 and TRBJ2-1; 8 positions match TRBD2. The CDR3 loop spans 15 amino acids. V lost 5 bases to trimming and J lost 8 bases; unmatched junction nucleotides: 11. CDR1 is SGHAT and CDR2 is FQNNGV in the germline V gene. Here the CDR3 DNA reads TGTGCCAGCAGCACTACGGGGGGGCTAGAACATGAGCAGTTCTTC. Protein product: CASSTTGGLEHEQFF.

The V gene is TRBV6-5, the J gene TRBJ2-1, with TRBD2 identical over 8 bases. There are 14 residues in the CDR3. Losses at the gene ends were 6 bases for V and 7 bases for J; bases not matched to a gene: 8. The germline V gene encodes CDR1 MNHEY and CDR2 SVGAGI. DNA for the CDR3: TGTGCCAGCAGCTTCCCGGGGGGGCTGAATGAGCAGTTCTTC. The encoded protein is CASSFPGGLNEQFF.

This chain uses TRBV30 with TRBJ1-3; D is perhaps TRBD1 (5 bases). Germline CDR1 is GTSNPN and CDR2 is SVGIG (reference sequence). V was shortened by 0 bases and J by 4 bases, with 16 bases between the two germline ends. The CDR3 sequence is 16 residues long. The CDR3: CAWSVHWGVGGNTIYF. DNA of the CDR3: TGTGCCTGGAGTGTTCACTGGGGCGTTGGGGGAAACACCATATATTTT.

CDR3 in DNA: TGCGCCAGCAGCCTCGACAGGGTAAACTATGGCTACACCTTC. Translating it yields CASSLDRVNYGYTF. The rearrangement links TRBV5-1 to TRBJ1-2; 7 nucleotides match TRBD1. V was clipped by 4 bases and J by 2 bases; unmatched bases: 5. The CDR3 has 14 residues. Germline values: CDR1 SGHRS, CDR2 YFSETQ.

The chain joins TRBV7-9 to TRBJ2-7, with 7 bases that match TRBD1. This CDR3 has 14 residues. With 5 bases clipped from V and 5 bases from J, the junction kept 9 bases outside the gene matches. From germline, CDR1 is SEHNR and CDR2 FQNEAQ (reference sequence). Written as DNA, the CDR3 is TGTGCCAGCAGCCTCCGATACAGGGGCAACGAGCAGTACTTC. Protein: CASSLRYRGNEQYF.

This clone was seen only once. The V and J genes are TRBV5-1 and TRBJ1-1; 8 nucleotides align to TRBD1. Germline CDR1 SGHRS, CDR2 YFSETQ. The V segment lost 3 bases and the J segment 0 bases; nucleotides outside the gene matches: 13. This CDR3 is 18 amino acids long. Written as DNA, the CDR3 is TGCGCCAGCAGCTCGCAAATTGACAGGGGTCTCATGAACACTGAAGCTTTCTTT. Encoded protein: CASSSQIDRGLMNTEAFF.

This chain joins TRBV5-4 and TRBJ1-2; D gene unclear. This CDR3 region has 14 residues. The V and J ends lost 0 bases and 4 bases respectively, with 10 bases between them. Germline values: CDR1 SGHNT, CDR2 YYREEE (reference sequence). As DNA, the CDR3 is TGTGCCAGCAGCTTGGGGAGGGCAACCTATGGCTACACCTTC. Encoded protein: CASSLGRATYGYTF.

V and J are TRBV11-3 and TRBJ2-3, with D perhaps matching TRBD2 (5 bases). This CDR3 is built from 14 residues. Between the trimmed V and J ends, which lost 5 bases and 2 bases, there was a span of 11 bases. Germline-derived CDR1 and CDR2 are SGHNT and YENEEA. CDR3 DNA sequence: TGTGCCAGCAGCCAGCGGACGTACACAGATACGCAGTATTTT. It yields the protein CASSQRTYTDTQYF.

This clone was seen a few times. The chain joins TRBV7-6 to TRBJ2-5; D call uncertain. CDR1 is SGHVS, CDR2 FNYEAQ, per germline. V dropped 2 bases and J dropped 5 bases, with 12 bases sitting between them. CDR3 length equals 14 residues. CDR3 residues: CASSLSGRSETQYF. The CDR3 bases are TGTGCCAGCAGCTTATCAGGCAGGTCGGAGACCCAGTACTTC.

The J gene is TRBJ2-1, the V gene TRBV30; 9 positions match TRBD2. The CDR3 length is 12 residues. CDR1 and CDR2 (germline): GTSNPN, SVGIG (reference sequence). The V gene end was trimmed by 0 bases and the J gene end by 15 bases; junction bases not matched to a gene: 6. The CDR3 nucleotides read TGTGCCTGGAGTGTCTGGCTAGCGGGGTTGTTCTTC. It is translated as CAWSVWLAGLFF. The complete variable domain, with remaining parts taken from reference TRBV30 and TRBJ2-1, reads SQTIHQWPATLVQPVGSPLSLECTVEGTSNPNLYWYRQAAGRGLQLLFYSVGIGQISSEVPQNLSASRPQDRQFILSSKKLLLSDSGFYLCAWSVWLAGLFFGPGTRLTVL.

The J gene is TRBJ1-6, the V gene TRBV30, with D tentatively TRBD1 (5 bases). This CDR3 contains 13 residues. Per germline, CDR1 GTSNPN and CDR2 SVGIG (reference sequence). V was trimmed by 5 bases and J by 2 bases, leaving 7 bases between them. The CDR3 reads CAWGATYNSPLHF. As DNA, the CDR3 is TGTGCCTGGGGGGCAACCTATAATTCACCCCTCCACTTT.

The chain employs TRBV27 and TRBJ2-5, with TRBD2 as a possible D gene (6 bases). V dropped 7 bases and J dropped 3 bases, with 18 bases sitting between them. CDR3 length: 15 amino acids. Germline loops: CDR1 MNHEY, CDR2 SMNVEV (reference sequence). CDR3 sequence: CASIKTPGRKETQYF. The CDR3 bases are TGTGCCAGCATTAAAACTCCGGGGAGGAAAGAGACCCAGTACTTC.

The V call is TRBV15, the J call TRBJ1-1, with D uncertain. This CDR3 is 14 amino acids long. The germline V and J ends were trimmed by 0 bases and 4 bases, with 9 bases remaining between them. Germline V gene lookup returns CDR1 LNHNV and CDR2 YYDKDF (reference sequence). The CDR3 DNA is TGTGCCACCAGCAGAGATCTAGGAAGCACTGAAGCTTTCTTT. It specifies CATSRDLGSTEAFF.

The chain has TRBV2 and TRBJ2-5, with 7 positions matching TRBD2. This CDR3 has 14 residues. V shed 6 bases and J 3 bases; nucleotides not matched to a gene: 7. Looked up from germline, CDR1 is SNHLY and CDR2 is FYNNEI. CDR3 loop: CASSVGTKKETQYF. The DNA of the CDR3 is TGTGCCAGCAGCGTGGGGACTAAAAAAGAGACCCAGTACTTC.

This clone came up once. The V gene is TRBV12-3 or TRBV12-4, the J gene TRBJ1-2; tentatively, D is TRBD1 (6 bases). The CDR3 is 13 amino acids. Trimming stripped 5 bases from V and 4 bases from J, with 11 bases between. CDR3 DNA: TGTGCCAGCAGTAAGACAGGATCCTATGGCTACACCTTC. It specifies CASSKTGSYGYTF.

The rearrangement uses TRBV30 and TRBJ1-4; 10 nucleotides line up with TRBD1. The CDR3 totals 14 residues. After removal of 4 bases from V and 7 bases from J, the junction contained 6 bases not matched to a gene. CDR1 and CDR2 from the germline V gene are GTSNPN and SVGIG (reference sequence). CDR3 sequence: CAWKRQGASEKLFF. DNA of the CDR3: TGTGCCTGGAAAAGACAGGGGGCGAGTGAAAAACTGTTTTTT.

The chain combines TRBV5-6 with TRBJ1-1; 9 positions match TRBD1. CDR1 and CDR2 (germline): SGHDT, YYEEEE. The CDR3 loop spans 16 amino acids. V lost 3 bases to trimming and J lost 6 bases; unmatched junction nucleotides: 12. The chain's CDR3 is CASSSKPGQGGPEAFF. In DNA form, the CDR3 reads TGTGCCAGCAGCTCCAAACCGGGACAGGGTGGCCCTGAAGCTTTCTTT.

This chain connects TRBV29-1 to TRBJ1-2, with 9 bases matching TRBD1. The CDR3 is 15 amino acids. The germline V gene encodes CDR1 SQVTM and CDR2 ANQGSEA. V trimming: 4 bases; J trimming: 5 bases; junction bases outside the gene matches: 11. CDR3 loop: CSVAGTGRATYGYTF. The CDR3 DNA reads TGCAGCGTTGCGGGGACAGGGCGGGCGACTTATGGCTACACCTTC.

The chain couples TRBV19 to TRBJ1-1, with no clear D. Germline CDR1 is LNHDA and CDR2 is SQIVND (reference sequence). CDR3 length: 15 amino acids. With 7 bases removed from V and 0 bases from J, the gap between germline ends came to 15 bases. The CDR3 loop is CASNGEAPLNTEAFF. The CDR3 nucleotides are TGTGCCAGTAACGGGGAAGCCCCACTGAACACTGAAGCTTTCTTT. Supplemented by reference TRBV19 and TRBJ1-1, the full variable domain reads DGGITQSPKYLFRKEGQNVTLSCEQNLNHDAMYWYRQDPGQGLRLIYYSQIVNDFQKGDIAEGYSVSREKKESFPLTVTSAQKNPTAFYLCASNGEAPLNTEAFFGQGTRLTVV.